Below, one T cell receptor (beta chain) is given with its context. No antigen is known for it. No much larger clonotype is one base removed from it; base qualities were not supplied. The sample originates from a study of T cell changes during pregnancy in multiple sclerosis (dated by TCRdb to between 2017 and 2020). About the full investigation: The study examined how the T cell repertoire changed over the course of pregnancy in women with multiple sclerosis.

The V end gives up 7 bases and the J end 3 bases, leaving 9 bases in the junction not matched to a gene. Based on the germline V gene, the CDR1 and CDR2 sequences are SQVTM and ANQGSEA. Including cysteine and phenylalanine, the CDR3 has 13 amino acids. The entry retains the CDR3 DNA only, 39 bases that are in frame from base 1. Library creation used the immunoSEQ multiplex PCR assay. TCRdb holds this immuneACCESS table with in-frame rearrangements only. Some clones are missing; in checked studies, unresolved V genes explain under half, and the rest has no known cause. Present in this sample are some 74,000 clones, roughly 92% of which were seen just once. Of the sample, about 4% falls within the top ten clones.

The receptor was derived from a female donor in good health, enrolled as a control in a pregnancy study. The sequence links TRBV29-1 to TRBJ2-7; 7 bases in the middle match TRBD1. The specimen comprised peripheral blood, sampled after pregnancy. The CDR3 sequence is CSENRGVNYEQYF. The DNA reads as follows: TGCAGCGAAAACAGGGGTGTAAACTACGAGCAGTACTTC.